This T cell receptor beta chain was observed in a study of T cells after yellow fever vaccination. This clonotype was seen ten or more times. V was pared by 5 bases and J by 0 bases, with 8 bases of the junction left unmatched. Germline lookup yields CDR1 DFQATT and CDR2 SNEGSKA (reference sequence). The length of the CDR3 is 16 residues. A single record per CDR3 protein comes from TCRdb applying MiXCR to the 5' RACE reads. The sample has 42,000 or so distinct CDR3 sequences, about 6.8% seen once. J is TRBJ2-1 and V is TRBV20-1; 9 nucleotides match TRBD2. The sequence came from a man aged 25 to 40 who received the YFV17D yellow fever vaccine. Sequenced material: CD8+ T cells not binding an NS4B(214-222) dextramer, sorted from PBMCs, taken 45 days after the yellow fever booster vaccination. The CDR3 bases are TGCAGTGCTTGGACTAGCGCGACATTCTCCTACAATGAGCAGTTCTTC. Encoded protein: CSAWTSATFSYNEQFF.